The T cell receptor (beta chain) under discussion was sequenced for a study of T cells in Graves' hyperthyroidism and ophthalmopathy. This clonotype was picked up many times. There are 16 residues in the CDR3. With V trimmed by 1 base and J by 6 bases, 6 bases remained unmatched. Looked up from germline, CDR1 is SGHTA and CDR2 is FQGNSA. Duration under 3 months, a NOSPECS grade of at least 4, and a Clinical Activity Score of at least 3 characterized the ophthalmopathy patients. Authors of the study amplified TCR beta CDR3 regions from RNA transcripts. Initially, a first-round RT-PCR of the TCR CDR3 employed the HTBI primer set. TCRdb independently ran MiXCR on the multiplex PCR reads; one entry per CDR3 protein. Of some 340,000 distinct CDR3 sequences in the sample, about 13% were seen once.

This TCR came from a woman aged 40 to 50 with Graves' ophthalmopathy. The chain links TRBV7-2 to TRBJ2-5, with 12 bases that match TRBD1. The sample taken for sequencing was blood. DNA of the CDR3: TGTGCCAGCAGCTTAGTAGGGACAGGGGGCCGAAAGACCCAGTACTTC. Translation gives CASSLVGTGGRKTQYF.